The 24 T cell receptor beta chains below come from one sample, sequenced in a study of T cell repertoires in cytomegalovirus infection (dated by TCRdb to about 2019). No antigens are known for them. The sample's treatment or condition label is to be understood as: in vitro stimulation with specific CMV peptide epitopes to enrich CMV-specific T cells. The sequencing machine was an Illumina HiSeq 1500. TCRdb reprocessing: public reads trimmed at Q25 with fastp, clones called with MiXCR, in-frame beta chains kept. Merged by CDR3 protein, the rows form single entries marked with the most common genes and DNA. Present in this sample are some 920,000 distinct CDR3 sequences, around a third of which were seen just once. The top ten hold 11% to 15% of the sample. Material: cultured CD8+ T cells from PBMCs, obtained from culture after CMV antigen stimulation. These receptors came from a human donor in good health (CMV status not recorded). Some clones in this sample may be carry-over from other donors' samples.

This clonotype was seen many times. The CDR3 reads CASSPGQAISYNSPLHF. In nucleotides, the CDR3 is TGTGCCAGCAGCCCAGGACAGGCCATCTCCTATAATTCACCCCTCCACTTT. The V gene is TRBV7-8, the J gene TRBJ1-6; 7 bases line up with TRBD1. The CDR3 has 17 residues. Germline CDR1 is SGHVS and CDR2 is FQNEAQ. With 5 bases clipped from V and 0 bases from J, the junction kept 7 bases outside the gene matches.

This clonotype was detected many times. The chain couples TRBV4-1 to TRBJ2-7; 8 bases agree with TRBD2. V trimming: 4 bases; J trimming: 2 bases; junction bases outside the gene matches: 7. The CDR3 consists of 15 residues. CDR1 is MGHRA, CDR2 YSYEKL, per germline. CDR3 sequence (DNA): TGCGCCAGCAGCCCAGGCAGCGGGGGTGCCTACGAGCAGTACTTC. Amino acids: CASSPGSGGAYEQYF.

This clonotype has a count of ten or more. The V call is TRBV4-1, the J call TRBJ1-2; D is undetermined. The CDR3 spans 15 residues. Germline V CDR1 and CDR2: MGHRA, YSYEKL. Trimming took 4 bases from V and 4 from J, leaving 16 bases between them. The CDR3 spells CASSPEEGSLYGYTF. CDR3 DNA sequence: TGCGCCAGCAGCCCTGAAGAAGGATCTCTCTATGGCTACACCTTC.

The chain combines TRBV4-1 with TRBJ2-5, with unresolved D. Germline V lookup: CDR1 MGHRA, CDR2 YSYEKL. The CDR3 is 15 residues long. Trimming removed 0 bases at V and 5 bases at J, with 13 bases between. CDR3 residues: CASSQDSELGETQYF. For the CDR3, the DNA is TGCGCCAGCAGCCAAGATTCCGAACTCGGGGAGACCCAGTACTTC.

In regard to this clonotype: Just one base apart from a much larger clone, this may be a read error. This sequence joins TRBV12-3 or TRBV12-4 and TRBJ1-2; tentative D call: TRBD1 (6 bases). The CDR3 covers 13 residues. The CDR3: CVSTMTGYYGYTF. The CDR3 bases are TGTGTCAGCACGATGACAGGCTACTATGGCTACACCTTC.

This clonotype was counted a few times. This sequence joins TRBV15 and TRBJ2-7; D may be TRBD1 or TRBD2 (5 bases each). The CDR3 is made up of 13 amino acids. V lost 1 base, J lost 4 bases, and 8 bases lay in between. Germline CDR1 LNHNV, CDR2 YYDKDF (reference sequence). In DNA, the CDR3 is TGTGCCACCAGCAGAGGGGACGGGTACGAGCAGTACGTC. Translating gives CATSRGDGYEQYV.

This clonotype was picked up a small number of times. The J gene is TRBJ2-1, the V gene TRBV4-2, with no clear D. The CDR3 is made up of 18 amino acids. V lost 2 bases to trimming and J lost 4 bases, with 21 bases between them. Germline CDR1 reads LGHNA; CDR2 reads YNFKEQ. The CDR3 spells CASSQNLDSVLFYNEQFF. The CDR3, as DNA: TGTGCCAGCAGCCAAAACCTGGATTCTGTACTCTTTTACAATGAGCAGTTCTTC.

The chain carries TRBV6-2 or TRBV6-3 and TRBJ2-7, with D hard to call. CDR3 size: 11 residues. Trimming took off 8 bases at V and 4 bases at J, with 9 bases between the two ends. The germline gives CDR1 MNHEY, CDR2 SVGEGT. CDR3 amino acids: CASSTGYEQYV. The CDR3 DNA follows: TGTGCCAGCTCCACGGGTTACGAGCAGTACGTC.

This clonotype showed up just a few times. This chain connects TRBV7-9 to TRBJ2-7; D is undetermined. From germline, CDR1 is SEHNR and CDR2 FQNEAQ (reference sequence). The CDR3 has 13 amino acids. The ends were cut back, 8 bases at V and 0 bases at J, with 11 bases in the middle. DNA for the CDR3: TGTGCCAGCGCTCGCCCGGGCTCCTACGAGCAGTACTTC. Amino acids: CASARPGSYEQYF.

The chain uses TRBV6-2 or TRBV6-3 and TRBJ2-6, with D possibly being TRBD1 (6 bases). The CDR3 totals 15 residues. Germline CDR1 MNHEY, CDR2 SVGEGT. V was shortened by 6 bases and J by 2 bases, with 11 bases between the two germline ends. CDR3 sequence: CASSNRVPGANVLTF. The DNA for the CDR3 is TGTGCCAGCAGCAACAGGGTCCCTGGGGCCAACGTCCTGACTTTC.

This clonotype was seen a few times. The rearrangement joins TRBV2 to TRBJ2-7; unclear D gene. Germline V CDR1 and CDR2: SNHLY, FYNNEI. The CDR3 is 16 amino acids. Trimming shortened V by 7 bases and J by 0 bases, and 19 bases separated the two germline ends. The CDR3 region has the DNA TGTGCCAGCAAACAATCCGGGTCTCATAGCTCCTACGAGCAGTACGTC. The encoded protein is CASKQSGSHSSYEQYV.

Ten or more counts support this clonotype. The genes are TRBV6-5 and TRBJ2-2; D gene ambiguous. Germline loops: CDR1 MNHEY, CDR2 SVGAGI. The CDR3 is made up of 13 amino acids. V lost 3 bases to trimming and J lost 5 bases, with 7 bases between them. The DNA for the CDR3 is TGTGCCAGCAGTTATAGAGGAACCGGGGAGCTGTTTTTT. Amino acid sequence: CASSYRGTGELFF.

This clonotype was detected only a few times. The V gene is TRBV27, the J gene TRBJ2-1, with TRBD2 matching 16 bases. CDR1 and CDR2 (germline): MNHEY, SMNVEV (reference sequence). The length of the CDR3 is 19 residues. J gave up 4 bases and V 5 bases, and 11 bases lay outside the gene matches. The DNA for the CDR3 is TGTGCCAGCAGTGTCACTCCCGGGACTAGCGGGGGGGTTTACAATGAGCAGTTCTTC. This sequence encodes CASSVTPGTSGGVYNEQFF.

This clonotype was recorded a few times. The chain has TRBV27 and TRBJ1-1; TRBD1 agrees at 8 bases. J lost 5 bases, V lost 6 bases, and 11 bases had no gene match. The CDR3 covers 15 residues. Germline V gives CDR1 MNHEY, CDR2 SMNVEV (reference sequence). The CDR3 is CASRPQGALLTEAFF. CDR3 nucleotide sequence: TGTGCCAGCAGGCCTCAGGGGGCTCTTTTAACTGAAGCTTTCTTT.

This clonotype has a count of ten or more. The chain is built from TRBV7-2 and TRBJ1-5; D is uncertain. Germline CDR1 SGHTA, CDR2 FQGNSA. This CDR3 has 15 amino acids. Trimming shortened V by 4 bases and J by 5 bases, and 15 bases separated the two germline ends. The CDR3 loop reads CASSSWGVDDQPQHF. The CDR3 DNA sequence: TGTGCCAGCAGCTCCTGGGGAGTAGACGATCAGCCCCAGCATTTT.

V usage is TRBV2 and J usage is TRBJ2-5; D possibly matches TRBD1 or TRBD2 (5 bases each). Germline V lookup: CDR1 SNHLY, CDR2 FYNNEI. V lost 3 bases to trimming and J lost 3 bases, with 11 bases between them. CDR3 length: 14 residues. The CDR3 DNA follows: TGTGCCAGCAGTGAGCCAGGGCGGGAAGAGACCCAGTACTTC. This sequence encodes CASSEPGREETQYF.

In its sample, this clonotype was seen a few times. Its ends do not fully match the called genes, so a read error is possible. The chain recombines TRBV7-2 with TRBJ1-2, with a tentative D call TRBD1 (5 bases). Germline V gene lookup returns CDR1 SGHTA and CDR2 FQGNSA. This CDR3 is 12 amino acids long. The CDR3 loop is CASTLRGPGYTF. The CDR3 bases are TGTGCCAGCACCTTACGGGGACCTGGCTACACCTTC.

This CDR3 is CASAQTPNTEAFF. The CDR3 DNA reads as TGTGCTAGTGCCCAGACACCGAACACTGAAGCTTTCTTT. This chain links TRBV12-5 with TRBJ1-1, with D hard to call. Trimming left V 7 bases short and J 1 base short, with 10 bases between. Germline CDR1 LGHNT, CDR2 FRNRAP. The CDR3 is made up of 13 amino acids.

This clonotype was found a few times. The chain has TRBV19 and TRBJ2-1; D gene uncertain. The ends were cut back, 3 bases at V and 0 bases at J, with 12 bases in the middle. This CDR3 has 16 residues. Per the germline V gene, CDR1 is LNHDA and CDR2 is SQIVND (reference sequence). In nucleotides, the CDR3 is TGTGCCAGTAGTATTGGGGATGCAAGCTCCTACAATGAGCAGTTCTTC. This encodes CASSIGDASSYNEQFF.

This clonotype turned up a few times. This chain uses TRBV5-4 with TRBJ2-5, with 8 bases aligning to TRBD1. The CDR3 runs 14 residues. CDR1 and CDR2 (germline): SGHNT, YYREEE (reference sequence). Trimming took 4 bases from V and 5 from J; bases not matched to a gene: 7. The CDR3 sequence is CASSVDREVETQYF. CDR3 DNA sequence: TGTGCCAGCAGCGTGGACAGGGAAGTGGAGACCCAGTACTTC.

This clonotype appeared many times. The genes are TRBV6-1 and TRBJ1-5; D is unresolved. The CDR3 has 13 residues. Germline CDR1 is MNHNS and CDR2 is SASEGT. Trimming stripped 3 bases from V and 7 bases from J, with 10 bases between. CDR3 DNA sequence: TGTGCCAGCAGTGATTCGGTGAGGCAGCCCCAGCATTTT. Residues: CASSDSVRQPQHF.

This chain connects TRBV29-1 to TRBJ2-7; possibly TRBD1 or TRBD2 for D (6 bases each). V was trimmed by 4 bases and J by 5 bases, leaving 12 bases between them. Germline CDR1 SQVTM, CDR2 ANQGSEA. The CDR3 has 12 amino acids. CDR3 sequence reads: CSVARGVDEQYF. CDR3 bases: TGCAGCGTTGCGAGGGGGGTGGACGAGCAGTACTTC.

V and J are TRBV7-6 and TRBJ2-1; D remains ambiguous. The CDR3 has 15 amino acids. V shed 1 base and J shed 8 bases, with 15 bases lying between them. The germline V gene has CDR1 SGHVS and CDR2 FNYEAQ. CDR3 residues: CASSLVDSVGDEQFF. The DNA for the CDR3 is TGTGCCAGCAGCTTAGTGGATTCCGTGGGCGATGAGCAGTTCTTC.

The rearrangement links TRBV20-1 to TRBJ2-2; D is undetermined. Germline lookup yields CDR1 DFQATT and CDR2 SNEGSKA (reference sequence). The CDR3 extends over 13 amino acids. The V gene lost 0 bases and the J gene lost 7 bases, with 9 bases spanning the gap. The CDR3 nucleotides read TGCAGTGCTAGAGATCTAGACGGCGGGGAGCTGTTTTTT. This gives the protein CSARDLDGGELFF.